The 18 T cell receptor beta chains presented below share a single source sample, sequenced in a study of tumor-infiltrating lymphocytes in oesophageal squamous cell carcinoma. In TCRdb, the PCR reads were re-called with MiXCR into one record per CDR3 protein. The sample lists around 20,000 distinct CDR3 sequences, roughly 43% occurring once. Sequenced sample: normal esophageal tissue next to the tumor. These receptors all stem from a male donor with esophageal squamous cell carcinoma.

This clonotype is judged medium-sized. DNA of the CDR3: TGCGCCAGCAGCTTGGCGCAGAACAATGAGCAGTTCTTC. Protein: CASSLAQNNEQFF. The rearrangement uses TRBV5-1 and TRBJ2-1; D not resolved. Per the germline V gene, CDR1 is SGHRS and CDR2 is YFSETQ. V lost 0 bases, J lost 5 bases, and 6 bases lay in between. CDR3 length: 13 amino acids.

The V call is TRBV6-6, the J call TRBJ2-3; the D gene could be TRBD1 or TRBD2 (5 bases each). Matching the DNA end better, TRBJ2-7 makes the J call doubtful. CDR1 and CDR2 from the germline V gene are MNHNY and SVGAGI (reference sequence). The CDR3 has 14 residues. The CDR3, as DNA: TGTGCCAGCAGAGGGGAGTATCGCACAGATACGCAGTACTTC. Translation: CASRGEYRTDTQYF.

The V gene is TRBV7-9, the J gene TRBJ2-7; D is ambiguous. The DNA end is a closer match to TRBJ2-1, so the J assignment may be wrong. This CDR3 is built from 12 residues. Germline values: CDR1 SEHNR, CDR2 FQNEAQ (reference sequence). CDR3 coding DNA: TGTGCCAGCAGCTTCTATCGCAATGAGCAGTTCTTC. Translating it yields CASSFYRNEQFF.

The rearrangement links TRBV12-3 or TRBV12-4 to TRBJ2-1; D perhaps matches TRBD2 (6 bases). The CDR3 contains 15 residues. The V end was cut by 6 bases, the J end by 0 bases, with 12 bases between. In DNA form, the CDR3 reads TGTGCCAGCAGGATACTCGGGAGCTCCTACAATGAGCAGTTCTTC. Translation: CASRILGSSYNEQFF.

The chain employs TRBV5-5 and TRBJ1-1, with a possible D match to TRBD1 (6 bases). Germline assignment: CDR1 SGHKS and CDR2 YYEKEE (reference sequence). V was clipped by 1 base and J by 5 bases, with 18 bases between them. CDR3 length: 16 amino acids. In DNA form, the CDR3 reads TGTGCCAGCAGCTTGACAGGGCCCCCCGATGGGACTGAAGCTTTCTTT. Translating it yields CASSLTGPPDGTEAFF.

This clonotype appeared a few times. This chain uses TRBV7-8 with TRBJ1-2; no clear D. Germline V gene lookup returns CDR1 SGHVS and CDR2 FQNEAQ. CDR3 size: 15 residues. V dropped 5 bases and J dropped 8 bases, with 21 bases sitting between them. DNA for the CDR3: TGTGCCAGCAGCGACGAAGGACGGTTTGTAAGAGGCTACACCTTC. Amino acids: CASSDEGRFVRGYTF.

The chain carries TRBV7-2 and TRBJ2-5, with TRBD2 identical over 7 bases. The CDR3 has 14 residues. CDR1 is SGHTA, CDR2 FQGNSA, per germline. Germline trimming cut 5 bases from V and 1 base from J; bases unmatched to any gene: 4. The CDR3 is CASSPTSTQETQYF. CDR3 nucleotide sequence: TGTGCCAGCAGCCCGACTAGCACCCAAGAGACCCAGTACTTC.

Points on this clonotype: This likely comes from a read error, as the CDR3 has no conserved phenylalanine or tryptophan at its end. The limits of the CDR3 on the DNA are not certain, so only TCRdb's listed CDR3 is given. The chain has TRBV7-8 and TRBJ2-1; the DNA was not compared with TRBD2, the D call given in the table. The germline V gene has CDR1 SGHVS and CDR2 FQNEAQ. The CDR3 adds up to 19 amino acids, both ends counted. Here the CDR3 reads CASSRRRVTGGAGEQYFGS.

This clonotype showed up just once. The chain recombines TRBV7-9 with TRBJ2-3; 7 positions match TRBD2. Germline V gene lookup returns CDR1 SEHNR and CDR2 FQNEAQ (reference sequence). This CDR3 spans 15 amino acids. After removal of 5 bases from V and 9 bases from J, the junction contained 14 bases not matched to a gene. The CDR3 DNA reads as TGTGCCAGCAGCAGTGGCGGGGGAGCCCCCCACACGCAGTATTTT. It specifies CASSSGGGAPHTQYF.

CDR3 residues: CASSFSSGTDTQYF. Here the CDR3 DNA reads TGTGCCAGCAGCTTTTCTAGCGGGACAGATACGCAGTATTTT. The V call is TRBV11-2, the J call TRBJ2-3; 8 positions match TRBD2. Germline V gene data show CDR1 as SGHAT and CDR2 as FQNNGV. The CDR3 loop spans 14 amino acids. The trim removed 3 bases at V and 3 bases at J, leaving 2 bases unmatched. Supplemented by reference TRBV11-2 and TRBJ2-3, the full variable domain reads EAGVAQSPRYKIIEKRQSVAFWCNPISGHATLYWYQQILGQGPKLLIQFQNNGVVDDSQLPKDRFSAERLKGVDSTLKIQPAKLEDSAVYLCASSFSSGTDTQYFGPGTRLTVL.

This clonotype was seen just once. The genes are TRBV10-1 and TRBJ2-1, with 9 bases lining up with TRBD2. With 0 bases clipped from V and 6 bases from J, the junction kept 3 bases outside the gene matches. The V gene's germline CDR1 is WNHNN and CDR2 SYGVQD (reference sequence). The CDR3 runs 15 residues. CDR3 sequence (DNA): TGCGCCAGCAGTGAGTCGGGAGCGGGAGGCAATGAGCAGTTCTTC. This sequence encodes CASSESGAGGNEQFF.

The gene calls are TRBV5-6 and TRBJ2-3, with D possibly matching TRBD2 (5 bases). Germline loops: CDR1 SGHDT, CDR2 YYEEEE. Trimming removed 4 bases from V and 0 bases from J, with 12 bases in between. The CDR3 covers 15 residues. CDR3 nucleotides: TGTGCCAGCAGCCGGGATCGGGGAAGCACAGATACGCAGTATTTT. Protein sequence: CASSRDRGSTDTQYF.

This sequence joins TRBV12-3 or TRBV12-4 and TRBJ2-3, with D hard to call. Trimming removed 3 bases from V and 2 bases from J, with 12 bases in between. This CDR3 is built from 15 residues. The CDR3 sequence is CASSFVRQTTDTQYF. As DNA, the CDR3 is TGTGCCAGCAGTTTTGTGCGCCAAACCACAGATACGCAGTATTTT.

By share, this clonotype counts as large. The chain combines TRBV7-8 with TRBJ2-1; D remains unclear. Germline V gives CDR1 SGHVS, CDR2 FQNEAQ. V dropped 7 bases and J dropped 5 bases, with 15 bases sitting between them. The length of the CDR3 is 14 residues. CDR3 protein: CASIPMRENNEQFF. CDR3 bases: TGTGCCAGCATCCCAATGCGAGAAAACAATGAGCAGTTCTTC.

The chain recombines TRBV12-3 or TRBV12-4 with TRBJ2-7, with a possible D match to TRBD1 (6 bases). The ends were cut back, 7 bases at V and 7 bases at J, with 20 bases in the middle. This CDR3 is built from 14 residues. The CDR3 DNA is TGTGCCAGCAATATAGGACGAGGGGACAATGAGCAGTACTTC. This translates into CASNIGRGDNEQYF.

This clonotype showed up just a few times. The J gene is TRBJ2-7, the V gene TRBV7-8; weak D call: TRBD1 (6 bases). This CDR3 spans 14 amino acids. Trimming removed 3 bases from V and 0 bases from J, with 9 bases in between. The germline gives CDR1 SGHVS, CDR2 FQNEAQ. CDR3 amino acids: CASSFDRNSYEQYF. CDR3 DNA: TGTGCCAGCAGCTTCGACAGGAACTCCTACGAGCAGTACTTC. Complete variable domain (other parts from reference TRBV7-8 and TRBJ2-7): GAGVSQSPRYKVAKRGQDVALRCDPISGHVSLFWYQQALGQGPEFLTYFQNEAQLDKSGLPSDRFFAERPEGSVSTLKIQRTQQEDSAVYLCASSFDRNSYEQYFGPGTRLTVT.

The chain combines TRBV24-1 with TRBJ2-5; the match to TRBD1 covers 7 bases. The J call could be wrong; TRBJ2-1 is a better fit for the DNA end. This CDR3 is built from 14 residues. The germline V gene has CDR1 KGHDR and CDR2 SFDVKD. In DNA form, the CDR3 reads TGTGCCACCAGTGATGGGACAGCCTACAATGAGCAGTTCTTC. This encodes CATSDGTAYNEQFF.

In its sample, this clonotype was seen many times. This chain uses TRBV6-1 with TRBJ2-7, with D tentatively TRBD2 (5 bases). Trimming took 4 bases from V and 1 from J, leaving 14 bases between them. CDR3 length equals 15 residues. Looked up from germline, CDR1 is MNHNS and CDR2 is SASEGT. The CDR3 region is CASSGTPSGSYEQYF. The DNA of the CDR3 is TGTGCCAGCAGTGGGACCCCCTCGGGGTCCTACGAGCAGTACTTC.